Listed here are 3 T cell receptor beta chains from one sample, sequenced in a study of T cell responses to AZD1222 COVID-19 vaccine. Clones were read by immunoSEQ multiplex PCR, and TCRdb kept only the in-frame ones, dropping some. The table has approximately 140,000 clones, over 75% seen once. The specimen was peripheral blood, collected 28 days after the second AZD1222 dose. These receptors were obtained from an adult who received the AZD1222 COVID-19 vaccine.

The chain recombines TRBV5-4 with TRBJ1-2; the D gene is possibly TRBD1 (6 bases). The CDR3 is made up of 14 amino acids. Trimming removed 0 bases from V and 7 bases from J, with 13 bases in between. CDR1 is SGHNT, CDR2 YYREEE, per germline (reference sequence). The CDR3 is CASSLDSGASGYTF. CDR3 bases: TGTGCCAGCAGCTTGGATTCGGGGGCGAGTGGCTACACCTTC.

The chain carries TRBV25-1 and TRBJ2-2, with unresolved D. The CDR3 loop spans 16 amino acids. Germline CDR1 MGHDK, CDR2 SYGVNS. With 0 bases removed from V and 2 bases from J, the gap between germline ends came to 10 bases. The DNA of the CDR3 is TGTGCCAGCAGTGAATATGGAAGCTTTAACACCGGGGAGCTGTTTTTT. Protein product: CASSEYGSFNTGELFF.

The chain links TRBV7-8 to TRBJ2-2, with 9 bases matching TRBD1. Trimming cost V 6 bases and J 6 bases; bases outside gene matches: 8. The CDR3 totals 15 residues. Germline V gives CDR1 SGHVS, CDR2 FQNEAQ. CDR3 bases: TGTGCCAGCAGTAATTGGGACAGGGCCTCCGGGGAGCTGTTTTTT. Protein sequence: CASSNWDRASGELFF.